The entry that follows covers one TCR beta chain sequence. The antigen remains undetermined. The data derive from a study of regulatory T cells in long-lasting Graves disease. Findings of the study overall: Reduced TCR diversity was observed in persistent Graves' patients versus newly diagnosed patients. Only peripheral blood was studied, not thyroid tissue.

TCR beta libraries were built with iRepertoire HTBI primers and Arm-PCR of CDR3 regions. In the original analysis: Spanning all samples, the identified segments comprised approximately 57 TRBV and about 15 TRBJ. TCRdb processed the multiplex PCR reads anew with MiXCR; each CDR3 protein has one entry. TCRdb, rather than the study authors, made the V and J calls. Here the sample spans about 560,000 distinct CDR3 sequences, approximately 16% being singletons. Time point here: newly diagnosed GD, antithyroid drugs for less than 3 months. The TCR library used RNA extracted from PBMCs. The data were also submitted as part of a second study, on T cells in Graves' hyperthyroidism and ophthalmopathy.

Sequenced material: peripheral blood mononuclear cells (PBMCs), taken at new diagnosis, from a patient treated with antithyroid drugs. This TCR was recovered from a man between 18 and 35 years old with Graves disease.

The CDR3 sequence is CASSILAGGPVNEQFF. For the CDR3, the DNA is TGTGCCAGTAGTATTCTAGCGGGAGGGCCCGTCAATGAGCAGTTCTTC. The chain recombines TRBV19 with TRBJ2-1, with 12 nucleotides matching TRBD2. The germline V gene encodes CDR1 LNHDA and CDR2 SQIVND (reference sequence). V gave up 3 bases and J gave up 6 bases; unmatched junction bases: 6. The CDR3 spans 16 residues. The full variable domain, rest sourced from reference TRBV19 and TRBJ2-1, is DGGITQSPKYLFRKEGQNVTLSCEQNLNHDAMYWYRQDPGQGLRLIYYSQIVNDFQKGDIAEGYSVSREKKESFPLTVTSAQKNPTAFYLCASSILAGGPVNEQFFGPGTRLTVL.